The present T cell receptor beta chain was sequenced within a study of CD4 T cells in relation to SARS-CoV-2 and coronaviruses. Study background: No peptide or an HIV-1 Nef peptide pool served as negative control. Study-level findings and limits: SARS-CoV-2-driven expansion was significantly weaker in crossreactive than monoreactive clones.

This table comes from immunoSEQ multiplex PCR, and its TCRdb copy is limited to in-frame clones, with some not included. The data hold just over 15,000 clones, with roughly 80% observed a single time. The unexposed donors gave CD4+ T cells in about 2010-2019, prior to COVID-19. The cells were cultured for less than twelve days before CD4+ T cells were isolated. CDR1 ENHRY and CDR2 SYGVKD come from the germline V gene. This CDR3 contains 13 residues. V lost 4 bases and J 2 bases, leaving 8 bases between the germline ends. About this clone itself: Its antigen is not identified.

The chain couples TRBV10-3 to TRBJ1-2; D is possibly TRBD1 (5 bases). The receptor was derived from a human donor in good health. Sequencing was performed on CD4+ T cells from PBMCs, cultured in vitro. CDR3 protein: CAISVQANYGYTF. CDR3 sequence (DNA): TGTGCCATCAGTGTACAGGCAAACTATGGCTACACCTTC.